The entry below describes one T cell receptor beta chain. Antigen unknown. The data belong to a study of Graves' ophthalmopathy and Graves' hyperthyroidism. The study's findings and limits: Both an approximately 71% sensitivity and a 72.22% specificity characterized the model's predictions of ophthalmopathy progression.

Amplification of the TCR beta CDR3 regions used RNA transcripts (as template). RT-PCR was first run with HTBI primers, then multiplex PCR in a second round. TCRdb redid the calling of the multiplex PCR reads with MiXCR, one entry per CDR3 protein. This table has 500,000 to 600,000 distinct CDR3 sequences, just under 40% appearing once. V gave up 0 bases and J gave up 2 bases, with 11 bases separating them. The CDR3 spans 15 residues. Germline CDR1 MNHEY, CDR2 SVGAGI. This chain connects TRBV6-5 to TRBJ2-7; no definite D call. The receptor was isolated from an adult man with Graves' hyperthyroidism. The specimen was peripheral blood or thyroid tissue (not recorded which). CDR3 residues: CASSYSGSSTYEQYF. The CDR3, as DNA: TGTGCCAGCAGTTACTCCGGAAGCTCTACCTACGAGCAGTACTTC.